This T cell receptor beta chain was sequenced in a study of T cell responses to AZD1222 COVID-19 vaccine. Study-wide results and limits: With two AZD1222 doses given, Spike-specific TCR breadth and depth both rose. Reportedly, close to half of spike-specific TCRs are directed against unmutated variant regions. At baseline, seropositivity was found in only a handful of AZD1222 recipients.

TCRdb keeps only in-frame clones here, not all; method: immunoSEQ multiplex PCR. The sample shows roughly 180,000 clones, approximately 94% of them seen only once. The V and J ends lost 2 bases and 4 bases respectively, with 14 bases between them. This CDR3 contains 16 residues. Germline V lookup: CDR1 MDHEN, CDR2 SYDVKM. As concerns this clone: Its specificity is unknown.

The sequences come from peripheral blood, collected on day 0 of AZD1222 vaccination. The source is an adult in good health. V gene TRBV28 combines with J gene TRBJ1-4; no clear D gene. CDR3 sequence: CASSLGILSLNEKLFF. CDR3 in DNA: TGTGCCAGCAGTTTAGGGATCCTAAGCCTTAATGAAAAACTGTTTTTT. The whole variable domain, filled in from reference TRBV28 and TRBJ1-4, reads DVKVTQSSRYLVKRTGEKVFLECVQDMDHENMFWYRQDPGLGLRLIYFSYDVKMKEKGDIPEGYSVSREKKERFSLILESASTNQTSMYLCASSLGILSLNEKLFFGSGTQLSVL.